This TCR beta chain was captured in a study of siplizumab effects on memory and regulatory T cells. TCR templates, around 100,000 per sample, were assayed. Assay: immunoSEQ multiplex PCR; the TCRdb copy retains only in-frame clones and omits some. The sample consists of about 110,000 clones, around 90% of them appearing once. Germline V gives CDR1 SGHAT, CDR2 FQNNGV. CDR3 length equals 18 residues. V dropped 4 bases and J dropped 2 bases, with 23 bases sitting between them. This TCR came from a human donor in good health. The chain has TRBV11-2 and TRBJ2-5, with a tentative D call TRBD2 (6 bases). The sample comprised Tregs sorted from blood. CDR3 DNA sequence: TGTGCCAGCAGCTCACCCCCGGGGGTAGCGGACAATCAAGAGACCCAGTACTTC. Translating gives CASSSPPGVADNQETQYF.